This T cell receptor beta chain originates from a study of CD8+ T cells in alopecia areata. Study-level points and caveats: Association of baseline CD8+ expansion with response is uncertain owing to one nonresponder. Treatment with tofacitinib significantly lowered scalp clonality and reduced expanded CD8+ clones among the top 100. Greater clonality was observed in lesional scalp samples, especially alopecia totalis/universalis, versus normal scalp.

Treatment reported: oral pan-JAK inhibitor, 5-10 mg twice daily. Comment on this clone: As yet, its antigen is unknown.

The CDR3 runs 11 residues. V lost 6 bases to trimming and J lost 4 bases, with 9 bases between them. Germline lookup yields CDR1 SQVTM and CDR2 ANQGSEA. RNA, once extracted, was reverse transcribed into cDNA for use as the sequencing template. Clones were sequenced by immunoSEQ multiplex PCR, and TCRdb holds only the in-frame ones, with some missing. The sample holds 150,000 to 200,000 clones, approximately 67% seen once. The source is a human donor with alopecia areata. The source material was CD4+ T cells sorted from blood, sampled between weeks 47 and 50, from a patient treated with tofacitinib. The rearrangement uses TRBV29-1 and TRBJ1-1, with D possibly TRBD1 on 5 matching bases. The CDR3 sequence: CSVLDSTEAFF. The CDR3 DNA follows: TGCAGCGTCCTAGACAGCACTGAAGCTTTCTTT.